The 9 T cell receptor beta chains given below trace back to one sample, sequenced in a study of shared clonotypes between healthy human individuals. Sequenced by immunoSEQ multiplex PCR; TCRdb stores in-frame clones only, minus some. Here the sample spans about 2.1 million clones, 93% being singletons. The naive CD8 subset, CD45RO-negative cells positively selected for CCR7, excluded terminally differentiated effector memory CD45RA+ cells. Sequences were obtained from naive CD8+ T cells from PBMCs. These receptors were taken from a man younger than 35 in good health. Some clones in this sample may be carry-over from other donors' samples.

The chain carries TRBV7-2 and TRBJ1-2; 7 positions match TRBD1. The V and J ends lost 5 bases and 5 bases, in that order; junction bases with no gene match: 11. Germline values: CDR1 SGHTA, CDR2 FQGNSA. The CDR3 covers 15 residues. CDR3 coding DNA: TGTGCCAGCAGCGACTACAGGGGATTCGGGTATGGCTACACCTTC. This translates into CASSDYRGFGYGYTF.

The chain joins TRBV2 to TRBJ2-7, with 7 bases matching TRBD1. Germline CDR1 is SNHLY and CDR2 is FYNNEI. CDR3 length: 16 residues. The V and J ends lost 0 bases and 2 bases, in that order; junction bases with no gene match: 7. The DNA of the CDR3 is TGTGCCAGCAGTGAAGCGATCACAGGGGTTACCTACGAGCAGTACTTC. Residues: CASSEAITGVTYEQYF.

The chain joins TRBV6-1 to TRBJ2-1; weak D call: TRBD1 (6 bases). Germline V gene lookup returns CDR1 MNHNS and CDR2 SASEGT. The V end lost 4 bases, the J end lost 0 bases, and 19 bases lay between the germline ends. The CDR3 is 18 amino acids. CDR3 coding DNA: TGTGCCAGCAGTGGTAACAGGGAGAAACCTCTCTCCTACAATGAGCAGTTCTTC. Translated: CASSGNREKPLSYNEQFF.

This chain connects TRBV6-5 to TRBJ2-3, with a possible D match to TRBD1 (6 bases). V was shortened by 0 bases and J by 6 bases, with 13 bases between the two germline ends. The V gene's germline CDR1 is MNHEY and CDR2 SVGAGI. This CDR3 is 15 amino acids long. The CDR3 here is CASSYSTGFGDTQYF. For the CDR3, the DNA is TGTGCCAGCAGTTACTCGACAGGTTTTGGGGATACGCAGTATTTT.

The gene calls are TRBV4-1 and TRBJ2-3; D is unclear. Germline V gene data show CDR1 as MGHRA and CDR2 as YSYEKL. This CDR3 contains 17 residues. Trimming stripped 1 base from V and 4 bases from J, with 18 bases between. Here the CDR3 reads CASSQAPPVRPADTQYF. CDR3 DNA sequence: TGCGCCAGCAGCCAAGCTCCGCCAGTCCGACCCGCAGATACGCAGTATTTT.

The chain employs TRBV5-6 and TRBJ2-7, with D tentatively TRBD1 (6 bases). Germline assignment: CDR1 SGHDT and CDR2 YYEEEE. Trimming stripped 4 bases from V and 2 bases from J, with 10 bases between. The CDR3 sequence is 13 residues long. The DNA of the CDR3 is TGTGCCAGCAGCGGGGACAACGCCTACGAGCAGTACTTC. Encoded protein: CASSGDNAYEQYF.

This chain connects TRBV27 to TRBJ2-7, with 7 bases matching TRBD2. Germline loops: CDR1 MNHEY, CDR2 SMNVEV (reference sequence). The length of the CDR3 is 15 residues. V lost 5 bases and J lost 0; bases outside the gene matches: 7. In DNA, the CDR3 is TGTGCCAGCAGTCCCATAGCGGGCCACTCCTACGAGCAGTACTTC. It specifies CASSPIAGHSYEQYF.

The chain uses TRBV6-5 and TRBJ1-5; maybe TRBD1 (6 bases). The germline gives CDR1 MNHEY, CDR2 SVGAGI. There are 12 residues in the CDR3. V was trimmed by 5 bases and J by 10 bases, leaving 12 bases between them. CDR3 bases: TGTGCCAGCAGTGATCGGGGACAACCCCAGCATTTT. Translating gives CASSDRGQPQHF.

The rearrangement joins TRBV7-9 to TRBJ1-2, with D unresolved. The CDR3 has 13 amino acids. CDR1 SEHNR and CDR2 FQNEAQ come from the germline V gene (reference sequence). The germline V and J ends were trimmed by 8 bases and 4 bases, with 14 bases remaining between them. The CDR3 here is CASASDTGYGYTF. The CDR3 coding sequence is TGTGCCAGCGCCTCCGACACGGGCTATGGCTACACCTTC.